One TCR beta chain is described in this entry. The antigen is not known. TCRdb's table, derived via immunoSEQ multiplex PCR, lists solely in-frame clones and lacks some. The sample has about 260,000 clones, 70% to 90% seen once. The sample is drawn from a study of Ad26.COV2.S vaccination and SARS-CoV-2 variants. Whole-study context: This donor came from the COV1001 trial of Ad26.COV2.S. Overall study results and limits: In vaccinated individuals, spike-specific CD8+ and CD4+ T cell responses reportedly displayed substantial breadth.

Germline V lookup: CDR1 LGHNA, CDR2 YSLEER. The CDR3 sequence is 17 residues long. Trimming took 4 bases from V and 5 from J; bases not matched to a gene: 12. Regarding treatment: some 19 received Ad26.COV2.S at low or high dose, single or two shots; 5 received placebo; per-sample allocation not given. Samples were taken on day 63 after the first vaccine or placebo injection. An 18-55-year-old adult in Boston served as donor. An Ad26 vector was used to express Wuhan-strain SARS-CoV-2 spike as the vaccine. The chain combines TRBV4-3 with TRBJ1-1, with TRBD1 matching 11 bases. The source is a person between 18 and 60 years old who received the Ad26.COV2.S COVID-19 vaccine or a placebo. The material sequenced was peripheral blood, taken in a trial of Ad26.COV2.S vaccine versus placebo. The CDR3, as DNA: TGCGCCAGCAGCCCTAGGACAGGGGGCGGGGGGTGGACTGAAGCTTTCTTT. As protein: CASSPRTGGGGWTEAFF.